This entry lists 5 T cell receptor beta chains sequenced from one sample in a study of blood T cell repertoires in COVID-19. Clones were sequenced by immunoSEQ multiplex PCR, and TCRdb holds only the in-frame ones, with some missing. The sample holds 80,000 to 130,000 clones, roughly 90% seen once. Material for sequencing was peripheral blood. The receptors were gathered from a woman aged 55-75 years with acute or convalescent COVID-19.

The V gene is TRBV10-1, the J gene TRBJ2-1; 9 bases map to TRBD2. V lost 3 bases, J lost 9 bases, and 3 bases stayed unmatched. The CDR3 has 13 residues. CDR1 WNHNN and CDR2 SYGVQD come from the germline V gene (reference sequence). CDR3 residues: CASSDFSGSEQFF. CDR3 DNA: TGCGCCAGCAGTGATTTTAGCGGGAGTGAGCAGTTCTTC.

The chain uses TRBV18 and TRBJ1-2; TRBD1 is a possible D gene (6 bases). V dropped 3 bases and J dropped 11 bases, with 16 bases sitting between them. The CDR3 runs to 13 residues. The V gene's germline CDR1 is KGHSH and CDR2 LQKENI. The CDR3 sequence is CASSPNREDVYTF. In nucleotides, the CDR3 is TGTGCCAGCTCACCGAACAGGGAAGATGTGTACACCTTC.

The V gene is TRBV27, the J gene TRBJ2-1; the D is unclear. CDR3 length: 15 residues. The germline V and J ends were trimmed by 2 bases and 4 bases, with 12 bases remaining between them. Germline-derived CDR1 and CDR2 are MNHEY and SMNVEV (reference sequence). CDR3: CASSLGQEEYNEQFF. CDR3 sequence (DNA): TGTGCCAGCAGTTTAGGTCAAGAGGAGTACAATGAGCAGTTCTTC.

This clone was seen a single time. This rearrangement joins TRBV19 to TRBJ1-5; D possibly corresponds to TRBD1 (5 bases). Between the trimmed V and J ends, which lost 7 bases and 3 bases, there was a span of 13 bases. This CDR3 region has 14 residues. CDR1 and CDR2 (germline): LNHDA, SQIVND (reference sequence). The CDR3 DNA is TGTGCCAGTAAAGACAGTACTGTCAATCAGCCCCAGCATTTT. It encodes CASKDSTVNQPQHF.

This chain uses TRBV24-1 with TRBJ2-1, with 7 bases aligning to TRBD2. Germline CDR1 is KGHDR and CDR2 is SFDVKD. V lost 0 bases, J lost 4 bases, and 5 bases stayed unmatched. This CDR3 comprises 16 residues. CDR3 sequence (DNA): TGTGCCACCAGTGATTTGCCGGGACTACCATACAATGAGCAGTTCTTC. The encoded protein is CATSDLPGLPYNEQFF.